This TCR beta chain was captured in a study of T cell responses to AZD1222 COVID-19 vaccine. This CDR3 is built from 12 residues. V was clipped by 5 bases and J by 0 bases, with 7 bases between them. In germline, CDR1 is GTSNPN, CDR2 SVGIG (reference sequence). Sequenced by immunoSEQ multiplex PCR; TCRdb stores in-frame clones only, minus some. The sample holds about 120,000 clones; approximately 86% are singletons and the top ten take 2% to 3%. The TCR was taken from an adult in good health. The V and J genes are TRBV30 and TRBJ1-1; no firm D call. Sequenced material: peripheral blood, taken on day 0 of AZD1222 vaccination. CDR3 loop: CAWDGLNTEAFF. CDR3 in DNA: TGTGCCTGGGACGGCTTGAACACTGAAGCTTTCTTT.